This T cell receptor beta chain was observed in a study of shared clonotypes between healthy human individuals. Across the whole study: Plates per donor: three CD4 naive, three CD4 memory, two CD8 naive, one CD8 memory.

Points on this clone: Its antigen is currently unknown.

Study-level findings and limits: Naive subsets tended to show greater estimated richness than memory subsets. Lower generation probabilities were found for non-shared clonotypes than for those shared by all four donors.

V was shortened by 5 bases and J by 8 bases, with 24 bases between the two germline ends. Looked up from germline, CDR1 is SGHVS and CDR2 is FQNEAQ. The CDR3 has 16 amino acids. At deep level, the assay was performed. The data were produced by immunoSEQ multiplex PCR, yet TCRdb's version contains in-frame clones alone and is incomplete. The table has roughly 500,000 clones, about 96% seen once. This clonotype was obtained from a woman aged 25 to 39 in good health. Input material: naive CD4+ T cells sorted from blood. The subset was: CD45RA+ positively selected. The chain couples TRBV7-8 to TRBJ1-2; D call uncertain. DNA for the CDR3: TGTGCCAGCAGCCCTCATACCGCCGGGTCCGGGAGCGGCTACACCTTC. This codes for CASSPHTAGSGSGYTF.